This T cell receptor (beta chain) appears in the sequencing data of a study of blood T cell repertoires in COVID-19. About the study: Samples of COVID-19 (acute and convalescent) were obtained from the United States, Italy and Spain.

This clone appeared a few times. Study processing details: Estimation of nucleated cell counts relied on the amplification of reference gene primers. The assay was immunoSEQ multiplex PCR, and TCRdb's table has in-frame clones only and misses some. That table gives V, J and clone size, and the DNA gave D and trimming. The table records about 86,000 clones, 82% of them present only once. The specimen was peripheral blood. The TCR was taken from a woman of 80 years or more with acute or convalescent COVID-19.

The CDR3 here is CASSYSVGLRNSPLHF. CDR3 DNA: TGTGCCAGCAGTTACTCGGTCGGGTTGAGGAATTCACCCCTCCACTTT. The chain couples TRBV6-5 to TRBJ1-6; D is unclear. The V end lost 0 bases, the J end lost 7 bases, and 13 bases lay between the germline ends. Germline V lookup: CDR1 MNHEY, CDR2 SVGAGI. CDR3 length: 16 amino acids.